This T cell receptor beta chain was sequenced in a study of blood T cell repertoires in COVID-19. Overall study context: The United States, Italy and Spain provided the acute and convalescent COVID-19 samples.

Profiled with immunoSEQ multiplex PCR; TCRdb holds only in-frame clones, not every one. The table records 150,000 to 200,000 clones, about three quarters of them present only once. Patients of the Seattle cohort, enrolled during active infection, were followed longitudinally. The CDR3 contains 15 residues. Germline lookup yields CDR1 SGHTA and CDR2 FQGNSA. Trimming took off 5 bases at V and 0 bases at J, with 11 bases between the two ends. The source material was peripheral blood. This TCR was recovered from a woman aged 80 or over with COVID-19, enrolled during active disease. This sequence joins TRBV7-2 and TRBJ1-3; D gene unclear. DNA of the CDR3: TGTGCCAGCAGCGTGGCAGACACCTCTGGAAACACCATATATTTT. Protein sequence: CASSVADTSGNTIYF.